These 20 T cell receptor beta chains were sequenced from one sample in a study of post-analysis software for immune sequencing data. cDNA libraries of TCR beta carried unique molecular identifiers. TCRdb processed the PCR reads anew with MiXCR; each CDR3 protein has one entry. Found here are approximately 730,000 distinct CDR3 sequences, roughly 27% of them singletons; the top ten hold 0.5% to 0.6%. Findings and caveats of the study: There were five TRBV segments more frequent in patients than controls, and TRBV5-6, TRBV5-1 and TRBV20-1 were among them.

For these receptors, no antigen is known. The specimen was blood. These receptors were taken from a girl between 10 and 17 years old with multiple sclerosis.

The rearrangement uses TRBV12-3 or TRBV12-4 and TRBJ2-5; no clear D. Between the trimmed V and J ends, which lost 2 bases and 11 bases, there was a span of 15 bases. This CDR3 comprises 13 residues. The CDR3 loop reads CASSLYRANEQYF. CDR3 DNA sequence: TGTGCCAGCAGTTTATATAGAGCGAATGAGCAGTACTTC.

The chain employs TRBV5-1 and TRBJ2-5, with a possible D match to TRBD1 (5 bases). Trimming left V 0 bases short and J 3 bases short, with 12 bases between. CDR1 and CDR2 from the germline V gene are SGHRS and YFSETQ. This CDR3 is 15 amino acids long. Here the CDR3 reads CASSLVGQREETQYF. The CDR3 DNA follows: TGCGCCAGCAGCTTGGTGGGGCAGAGAGAAGAGACCCAGTACTTC. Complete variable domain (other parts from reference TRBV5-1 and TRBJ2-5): KAGVTQTPRYLIKTRGQQVTLSCSPISGHRSVSWYQQTPGQGLQFLFEYFSETQRNKGNFPGRFSGRQFSNSRSEMNVSTLELGDSALYLCASSLVGQREETQYFGPGTRLLVL.

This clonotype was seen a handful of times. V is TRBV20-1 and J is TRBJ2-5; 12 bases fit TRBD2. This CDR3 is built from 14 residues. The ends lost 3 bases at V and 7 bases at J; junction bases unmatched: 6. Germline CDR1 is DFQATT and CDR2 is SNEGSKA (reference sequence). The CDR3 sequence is CSASRLAGEGTQYF. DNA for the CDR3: TGCAGTGCTAGCCGACTAGCGGGGGAAGGGACCCAGTACTTC.

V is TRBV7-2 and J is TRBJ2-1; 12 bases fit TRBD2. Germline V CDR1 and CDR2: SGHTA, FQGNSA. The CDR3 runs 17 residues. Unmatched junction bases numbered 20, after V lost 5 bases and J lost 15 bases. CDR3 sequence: CASSPSSALAGGMSGFF. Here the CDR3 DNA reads TGTGCCAGCAGCCCCTCCTCGGCGCTAGCGGGAGGGATGAGTGGGTTCTTC.

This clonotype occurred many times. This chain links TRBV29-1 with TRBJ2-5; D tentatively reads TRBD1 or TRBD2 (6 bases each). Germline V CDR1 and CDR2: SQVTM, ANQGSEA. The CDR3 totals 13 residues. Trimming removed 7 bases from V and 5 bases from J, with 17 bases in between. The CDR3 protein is CSARGGRGETQYF. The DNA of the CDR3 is TGCAGCGCCCGTGGGGGGCGCGGGGAGACCCAGTACTTC.

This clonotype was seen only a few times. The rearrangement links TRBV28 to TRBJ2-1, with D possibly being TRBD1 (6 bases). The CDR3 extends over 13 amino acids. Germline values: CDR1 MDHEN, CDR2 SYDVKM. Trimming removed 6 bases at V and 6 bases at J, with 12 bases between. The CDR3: CASRRQAANEQFF. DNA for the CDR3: TGTGCCAGCAGGAGACAGGCGGCCAATGAGCAGTTCTTC.

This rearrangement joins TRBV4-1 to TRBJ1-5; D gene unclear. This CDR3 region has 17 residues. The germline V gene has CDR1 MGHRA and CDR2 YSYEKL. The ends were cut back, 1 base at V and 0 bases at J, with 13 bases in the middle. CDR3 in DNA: TGCGCCAGCAGCCAAGGGACTGACACCAATAGCAATCAGCCCCAGCATTTT. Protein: CASSQGTDTNSNQPQHF.

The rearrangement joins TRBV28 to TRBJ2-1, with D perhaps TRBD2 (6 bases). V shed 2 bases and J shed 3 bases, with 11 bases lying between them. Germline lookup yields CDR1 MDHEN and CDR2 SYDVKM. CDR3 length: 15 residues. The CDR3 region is CASSLIAEDYNEQFF. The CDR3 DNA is TGTGCCAGCAGTTTAATAGCGGAGGACTACAATGAGCAGTTCTTC.

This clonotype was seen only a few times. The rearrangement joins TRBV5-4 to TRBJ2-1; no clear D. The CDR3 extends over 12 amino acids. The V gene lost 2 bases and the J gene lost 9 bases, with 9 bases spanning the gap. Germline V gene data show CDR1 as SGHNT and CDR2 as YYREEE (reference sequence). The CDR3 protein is CASSFPATEQFF. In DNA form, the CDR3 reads TGTGCCAGCAGCTTTCCAGCAACTGAGCAGTTCTTC.

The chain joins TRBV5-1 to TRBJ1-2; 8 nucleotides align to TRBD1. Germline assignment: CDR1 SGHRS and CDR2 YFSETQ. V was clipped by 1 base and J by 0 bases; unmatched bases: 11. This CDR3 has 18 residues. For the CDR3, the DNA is TGCGCCAGCAGCTTGAGGGGCCGGGACAGGTCTACTAACTATGGCTACACCTTC. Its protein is CASSLRGRDRSTNYGYTF.

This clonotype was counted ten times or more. The CDR3 sequence: CASSLAARTDTQYF. DNA of the CDR3: TGTGCCAGCAGCTTAGCGGCTCGGACAGATACGCAGTATTTT. V and J are TRBV7-2 and TRBJ2-3, with D unresolved. The ends were cut back, 0 bases at V and 3 bases at J, with 7 bases in the middle. This CDR3 is 14 amino acids long. In germline, CDR1 is SGHTA, CDR2 FQGNSA.

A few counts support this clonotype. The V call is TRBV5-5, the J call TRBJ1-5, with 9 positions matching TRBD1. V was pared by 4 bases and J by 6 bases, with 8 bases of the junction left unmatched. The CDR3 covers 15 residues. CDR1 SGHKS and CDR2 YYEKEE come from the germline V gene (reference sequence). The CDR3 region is CASSQTGGRGQPQHF. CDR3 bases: TGTGCCAGCAGCCAAACAGGGGGCAGGGGTCAGCCCCAGCATTTT.

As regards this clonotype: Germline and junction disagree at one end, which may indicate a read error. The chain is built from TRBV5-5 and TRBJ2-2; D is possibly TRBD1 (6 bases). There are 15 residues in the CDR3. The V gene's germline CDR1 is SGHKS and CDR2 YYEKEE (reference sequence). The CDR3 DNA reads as TGTGCCGGCAGCTTGGACCAGGGGATGGCCGGGGAGCTGTTTTTT. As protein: CAGSLDQGMAGELFF.

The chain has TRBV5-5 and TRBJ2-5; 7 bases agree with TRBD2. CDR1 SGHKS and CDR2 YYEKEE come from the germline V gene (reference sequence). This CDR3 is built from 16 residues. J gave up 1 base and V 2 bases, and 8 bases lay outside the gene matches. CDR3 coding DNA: TGTGCCAGCAGCTTCGGGGTGGGGGGGTCCCAAGAGACCCAGTACTTC. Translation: CASSFGVGGSQETQYF.

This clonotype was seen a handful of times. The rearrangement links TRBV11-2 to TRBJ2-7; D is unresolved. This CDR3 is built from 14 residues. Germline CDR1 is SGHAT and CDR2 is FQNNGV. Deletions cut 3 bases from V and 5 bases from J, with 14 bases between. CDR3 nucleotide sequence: TGTGCCAGCAGCTTGGTTGGTAGGGTCCACGAGCAGTACTTC. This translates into CASSLVGRVHEQYF.

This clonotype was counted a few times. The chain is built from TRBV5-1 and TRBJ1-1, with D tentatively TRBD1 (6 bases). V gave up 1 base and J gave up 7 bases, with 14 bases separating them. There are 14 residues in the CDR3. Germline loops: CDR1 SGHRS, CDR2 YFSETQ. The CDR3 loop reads CASSLYRAGGEAFF. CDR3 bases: TGCGCCAGCAGCTTGTACAGGGCGGGGGGTGAAGCTTTCTTT.

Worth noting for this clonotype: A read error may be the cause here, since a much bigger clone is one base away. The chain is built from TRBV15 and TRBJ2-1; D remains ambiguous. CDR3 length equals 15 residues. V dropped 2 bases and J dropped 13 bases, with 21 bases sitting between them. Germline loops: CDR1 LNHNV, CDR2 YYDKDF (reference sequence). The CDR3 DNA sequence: TGTGCCACCAGCAGACTTACCTCATCGGGCGAGACCCAGTTCTTC. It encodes CATSRLTSSGETQFF.

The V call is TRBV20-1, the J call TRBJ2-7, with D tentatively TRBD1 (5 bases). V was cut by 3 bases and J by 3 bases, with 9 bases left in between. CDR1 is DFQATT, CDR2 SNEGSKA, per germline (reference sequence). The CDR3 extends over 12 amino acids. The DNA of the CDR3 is TGCAGTGCTAGTATCGACAGCTACGAGCAGTACTTC. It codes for CSASIDSYEQYF.

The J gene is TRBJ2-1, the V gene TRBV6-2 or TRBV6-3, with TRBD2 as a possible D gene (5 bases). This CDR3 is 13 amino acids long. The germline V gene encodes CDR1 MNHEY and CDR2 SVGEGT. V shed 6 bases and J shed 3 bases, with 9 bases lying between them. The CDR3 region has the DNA TGTGCCAGCAGGAGCGGCTTCTACAATGAGCAGTTCTTC. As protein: CASRSGFYNEQFF.

The CDR3 DNA is TGTGCCAGCAGTTACTCTGCGGAGGGGGCAATGTACGAGCAGTACTTC. It specifies CASSYSAEGAMYEQYF. This chain uses TRBV6-5 with TRBJ2-7; maybe TRBD1 (7 bases). Germline loops: CDR1 MNHEY, CDR2 SVGAGI. The CDR3 extends over 16 amino acids. With 0 bases removed from V and 4 bases from J, the gap between germline ends came to 16 bases.